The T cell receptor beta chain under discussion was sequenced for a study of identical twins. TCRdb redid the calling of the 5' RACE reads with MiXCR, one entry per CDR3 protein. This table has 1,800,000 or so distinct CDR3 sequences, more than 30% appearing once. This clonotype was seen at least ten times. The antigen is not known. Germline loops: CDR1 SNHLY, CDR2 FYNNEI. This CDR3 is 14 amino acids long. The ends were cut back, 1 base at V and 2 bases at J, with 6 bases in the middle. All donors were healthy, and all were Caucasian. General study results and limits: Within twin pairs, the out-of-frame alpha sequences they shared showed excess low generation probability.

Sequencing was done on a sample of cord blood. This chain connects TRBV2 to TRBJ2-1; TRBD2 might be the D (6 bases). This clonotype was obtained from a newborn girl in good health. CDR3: CASSEGLAYNEQFF. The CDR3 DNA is TGTGCCAGCAGTGAAGGACTAGCCTACAATGAGCAGTTCTTC.